This T cell receptor (beta chain) was documented in a study of OX40 agonist ivuxolimab in advanced cancers. The wider study: The patients' treatment was ivuxolimab, an agonistic anti-OX40 (CD134) antibody. Patient treatment consisted of intravenous ivuxolimab administration every 2 weeks at 0.01 to 10 mg/kg.

Clones were read by immunoSEQ multiplex PCR, and TCRdb kept only the in-frame ones, dropping some. The sample records about 70,000 clones, around 90% being singletons. General study results and limits: Both CD4+ and CD8+ T cell populations in blood had undergone clonal expansion by week 6 at 0.1 to 3.0 mg/kg.

Blood specimens came from baseline, cycle 4 day 1, and cycle 7 day 1. This clone appeared a few times. Its antigen is currently unknown. The TCR originated in an adult with an advanced solid tumor such as melanoma, head and neck, liver or kidney cancer. Sequenced here: CD4+ or CD8+ T cells sorted from blood, sampled in a trial of the OX40 agonist ivuxolimab.

For the CDR3, the DNA is TGTGCCAGTAGGAGGACAGGGGGCGATCCTGAAGCTTTCTTT. This codes for CASRRTGGDPEAFF. This chain joins TRBV19 and TRBJ1-1; 11 bases are a match to TRBD1. The trim removed 6 bases at V and 6 bases at J, leaving 6 bases unmatched. Germline values: CDR1 LNHDA, CDR2 SQIVND (reference sequence). The CDR3 has 14 amino acids.